This T cell receptor beta chain was captured in a study of T-cell memory formation after mild COVID-19. Study background: Largely donor-specific TCR clusters were found. Overall study results and limits: Detection of some responders pre-infection suggested pre-existing cross-reactive memory T cells participated. Nothing confirmed that second-wave clones peaking on day 37 were specific for SARS-CoV-2.

This CDR3 comprises 18 residues. V gave up 6 bases and J gave up 3 bases; unmatched junction bases: 8. The V gene's germline CDR1 is SGHVS and CDR2 FNYEAQ. TCRdb re-called the 5' RACE reads through MiXCR, storing one row per CDR3 protein. Counted here are fewer than 600,000 distinct CDR3 sequences, about 20% occurring once; the ten biggest clones make up under 8.5%. In its sample, this clonotype was seen once. Its cognate antigen is unknown. The sequencing sample was made of PBMCs or a T cell subset sorted from them (not recorded which). This receptor was obtained from an adult woman who had mild COVID-19 (a few samples of this study predate the infection). Cell type and time point are not known. The rearrangement uses TRBV7-6 and TRBJ2-2; 15 bases are a match to TRBD2. For the CDR3, the DNA is TGTGCCAGCAGACGGACTAGCGGGGGGGCCCGTGACACCGGGGAGCTGTTTTTT. It codes for CASRRTSGGARDTGELFF.